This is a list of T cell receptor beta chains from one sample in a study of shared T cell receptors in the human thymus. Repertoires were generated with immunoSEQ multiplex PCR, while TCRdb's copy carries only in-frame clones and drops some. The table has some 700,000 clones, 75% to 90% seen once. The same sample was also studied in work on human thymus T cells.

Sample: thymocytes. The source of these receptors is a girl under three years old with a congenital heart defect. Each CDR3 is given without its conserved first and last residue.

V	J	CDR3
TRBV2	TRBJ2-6	ASSAIPYSGANVLT
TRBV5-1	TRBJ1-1	ASSLTPPGPENTEAF
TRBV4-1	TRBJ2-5	ASSQGGQGLQETQY
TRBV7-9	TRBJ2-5	ASSLVLNAETQY
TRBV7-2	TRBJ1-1	ASSTRKKTENTEAF
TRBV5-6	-	ASSLWRRLAGGGEQY
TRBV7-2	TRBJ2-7	ASSLGSGRPLEQY
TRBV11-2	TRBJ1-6	ASSLRFKEGANNSPLH
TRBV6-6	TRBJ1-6	ASSYQQGSNSPLH
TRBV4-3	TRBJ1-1	ASSQDPGTRNTEAF
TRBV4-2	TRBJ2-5	ASSSGGAQETQY
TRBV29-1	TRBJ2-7	SVWAESTPSTRYEQY
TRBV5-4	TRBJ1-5	ASSSDFNQPQH
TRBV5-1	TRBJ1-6	AISLECLQDSYNSPLH
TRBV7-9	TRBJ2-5	ASSLAQDRHQETQY